This is a list of T cell receptor beta chains from one sample in a study of spatial heterogeneity in lung cancer. TCRdb processed the 5' RACE reads anew with MiXCR; each CDR3 protein has one entry. The sample carries fewer than 65,000 distinct CDR3 sequences, 6.3% recorded once. Sequencing was performed on PBMCs, taken at surgery. The receptors stem from a female donor with early-stage non-small cell lung cancer. The CDR3 runs from the conserved cysteine through the conserved F or W.

TRBV3-1	TRBJ2-5	CASSQDPSDETQYF
TRBV5-1	TRBJ1-3	CASSLDDSGNTIYF
TRBV28	TRBJ2-1	CASSLSRQATYYNEQFF
TRBV9	TRBJ2-3	CASSVTWGVDTQYF
TRBV11-3	TRBJ2-3	CASSPTLGLAGEWGTDTQYF
TRBV2	TRBJ2-7	CASSEASRGSYEQYF
TRBV4-1	TRBJ1-4	CASSPRGRGLAPNEKLFF
TRBV27	TRBJ1-6	CASSVDSLSSYNSPLHF
TRBV3-1	TRBJ1-1	CASSQGRADNTEAFF
TRBV5-1	TRBJ1-3	CASSLDGGSGNTIYF
TRBV12-3/TRBV12-4	TRBJ1-3	CASSLPSGTGNTIYF
TRBV20-1	TRBJ1-4	CSAQPPGGADEKLFF
TRBV7-3	TRBJ2-2	CASSRVGTSGNTGELFF
TRBV28	TRBJ1-5	CASRIQGVSNQPQHF
TRBV3-1	TRBJ1-3	CASSQGQGRPGNTIYF
TRBV20-1	TRBJ1-1	CSARVWAGAVTEAFF
TRBV6-5	TRBJ1-3	CASSRGSNSGNTIYF
TRBV3-1	TRBJ2-1	CASSPGTGGRYNEQFF
TRBV5-1	TRBJ2-3	CATKTASTDTQYF
TRBV9	TRBJ2-3	CASSVVSGGATDTQYF
TRBV20-1	TRBJ2-7	CSAHDRGPYEQYF
TRBV27	TRBJ1-2	CASSEAPENYGYTF
TRBV20-1	TRBJ2-1	CSAPTSVFSSYNEQFF
TRBV7-9	TRBJ1-4	CASSHPGVRKLFF
TRBV20-1	TRBJ1-4	CSARDLRTGAEKLFF
TRBV2	TRBJ1-2	CASSEGKVYGYTF